This TCR beta chain was identified during a study of shared clonotypes between healthy human individuals. CD8 memory was a combination that joined CD45RO+ cells with CCR7-negative CD45RA+ TemRA cells. With respect to this clone: What it recognizes is unknown.

Some clones are missing from TCRdb's copy, which holds only in-frame ones; the method was immunoSEQ multiplex PCR. The repertoire consists of 95,000 to 120,000 clones, with under 70% occurring once and the leading ten covering approximately 25%. V shed 6 bases and J 4 bases; nucleotides not matched to a gene: 5. The CDR3 sequence is 13 residues long. Germline assignment: CDR1 LNHDA and CDR2 SQIVND (reference sequence). Study-wide results and caveats: What rarefaction showed was incomplete sorted-subset sequencing despite large depth. All-four-donor shared clonotypes had higher generation probabilities than non-shared clonotypes did.

This clonotype originated in a woman in her 30s in good health. The V call is TRBV19, the J call TRBJ1-1, with TRBD1 matching 7 bases. The sequenced sample consisted of memory CD8+ T cells sorted from blood. Noted subset: CD45RO+ cells pooled with CCR7-negative TemRA cells. The chain's CDR3 is CASRAQGSTEAFF. CDR3 nucleotide sequence: TGTGCCAGTAGGGCACAGGGGAGCACTGAAGCTTTCTTT.